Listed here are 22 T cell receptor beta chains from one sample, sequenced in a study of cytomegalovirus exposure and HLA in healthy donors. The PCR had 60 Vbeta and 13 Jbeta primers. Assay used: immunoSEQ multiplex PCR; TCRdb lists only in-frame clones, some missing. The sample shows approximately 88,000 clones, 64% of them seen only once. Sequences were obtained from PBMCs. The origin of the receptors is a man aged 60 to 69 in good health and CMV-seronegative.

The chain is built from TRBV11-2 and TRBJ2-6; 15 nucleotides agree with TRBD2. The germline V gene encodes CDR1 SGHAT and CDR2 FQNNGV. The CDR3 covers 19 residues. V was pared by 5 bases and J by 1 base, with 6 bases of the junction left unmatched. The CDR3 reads CASSTGLAGGGSGANVLTF. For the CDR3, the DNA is TGTGCCAGCAGCACCGGACTAGCGGGAGGGGGGTCTGGGGCCAACGTCCTGACTTTC.

The CDR3 DNA is TGTGCCAGCAGTCTTAGGGGGACCGGCGAGACCCAGTACTTC. This gives the protein CASSLRGTGETQYF. V and J are TRBV6-5 and TRBJ2-5; a weak D match, TRBD1 (6 bases). Trimming shortened V by 5 bases and J by 5 bases, and 15 bases separated the two germline ends. The CDR3 has 14 residues. Germline V gene data show CDR1 as MNHEY and CDR2 as SVGAGI.

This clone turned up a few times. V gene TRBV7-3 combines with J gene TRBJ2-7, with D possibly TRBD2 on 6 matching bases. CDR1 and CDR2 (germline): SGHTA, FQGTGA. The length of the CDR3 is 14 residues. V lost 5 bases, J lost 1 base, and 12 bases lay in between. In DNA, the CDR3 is TGTGCCAGCAGCGTGGGACTGGATTCCTACGAGCAGTACTTC. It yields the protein CASSVGLDSYEQYF.

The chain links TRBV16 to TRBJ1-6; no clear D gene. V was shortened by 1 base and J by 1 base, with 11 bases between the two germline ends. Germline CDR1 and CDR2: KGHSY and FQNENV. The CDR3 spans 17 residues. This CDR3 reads CASSQFAEPSYNSPLHF. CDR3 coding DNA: TGTGCCAGCAGCCAATTTGCGGAACCTTCCTATAATTCACCCCTCCACTTT.

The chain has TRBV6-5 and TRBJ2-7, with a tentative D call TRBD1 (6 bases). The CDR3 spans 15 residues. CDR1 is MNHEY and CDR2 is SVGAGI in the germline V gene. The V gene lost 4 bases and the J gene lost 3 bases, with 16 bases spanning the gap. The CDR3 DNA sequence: TGTGCCAGCAGTTTAGGGACAAACGTCAACTACGAGCAGTACTTC. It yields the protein CASSLGTNVNYEQYF.

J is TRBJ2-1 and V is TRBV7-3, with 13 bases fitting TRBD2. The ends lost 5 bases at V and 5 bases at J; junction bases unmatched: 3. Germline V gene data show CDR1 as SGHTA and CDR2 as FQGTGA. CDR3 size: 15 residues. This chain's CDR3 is CASSPTSGRDNEQFF. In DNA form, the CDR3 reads TGTGCCAGCAGCCCCACTAGCGGGAGGGACAATGAGCAGTTCTTC.

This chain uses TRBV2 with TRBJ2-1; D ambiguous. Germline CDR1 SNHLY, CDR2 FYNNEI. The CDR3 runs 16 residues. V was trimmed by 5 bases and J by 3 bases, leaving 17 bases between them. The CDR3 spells CASSPRLLTLYNEQFF. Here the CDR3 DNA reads TGTGCCAGCAGTCCTAGACTCCTTACCCTCTACAATGAGCAGTTCTTC.

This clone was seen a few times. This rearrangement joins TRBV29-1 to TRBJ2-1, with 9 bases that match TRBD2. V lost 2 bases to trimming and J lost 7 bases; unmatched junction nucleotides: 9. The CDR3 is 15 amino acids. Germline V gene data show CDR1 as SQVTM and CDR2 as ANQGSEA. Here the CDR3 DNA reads TGCAGCGTTGAATTTGGCGGGAGGGTAGAAAATGAGCAGTTCTTC. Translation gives CSVEFGGRVENEQFF.

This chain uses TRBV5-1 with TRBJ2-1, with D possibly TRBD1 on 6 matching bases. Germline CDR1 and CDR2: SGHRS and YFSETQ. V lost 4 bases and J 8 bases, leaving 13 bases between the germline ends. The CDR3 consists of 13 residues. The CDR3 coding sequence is TGCGCCAGCAGCGCCGGACAGAGCGATGAGCAGTTCTTC. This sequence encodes CASSAGQSDEQFF.

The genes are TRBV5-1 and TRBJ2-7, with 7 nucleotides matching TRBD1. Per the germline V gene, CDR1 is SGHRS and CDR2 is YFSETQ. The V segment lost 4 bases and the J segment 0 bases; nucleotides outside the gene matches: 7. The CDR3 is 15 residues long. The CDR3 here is CASSMGQPASYEQYF. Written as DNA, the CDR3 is TGCGCCAGCAGCATGGGACAGCCCGCCTCCTACGAGCAGTACTTC.

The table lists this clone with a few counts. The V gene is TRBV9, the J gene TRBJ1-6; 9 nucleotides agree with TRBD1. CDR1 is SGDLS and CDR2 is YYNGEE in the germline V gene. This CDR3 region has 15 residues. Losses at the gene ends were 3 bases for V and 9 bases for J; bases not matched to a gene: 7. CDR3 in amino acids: CASSARTGDFSPLHF. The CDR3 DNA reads TGTGCCAGCAGCGCCCGGACAGGGGACTTTTCACCCCTCCACTTT.

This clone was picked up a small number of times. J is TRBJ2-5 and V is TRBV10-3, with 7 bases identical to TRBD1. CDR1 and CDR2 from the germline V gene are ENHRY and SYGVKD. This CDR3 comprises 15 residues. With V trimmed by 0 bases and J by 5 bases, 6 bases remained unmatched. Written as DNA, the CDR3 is TGTGCCATCAGTGAGTCTGTAGGGGGCGGGGAGACCCAGTACTTC. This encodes CAISESVGGGETQYF.

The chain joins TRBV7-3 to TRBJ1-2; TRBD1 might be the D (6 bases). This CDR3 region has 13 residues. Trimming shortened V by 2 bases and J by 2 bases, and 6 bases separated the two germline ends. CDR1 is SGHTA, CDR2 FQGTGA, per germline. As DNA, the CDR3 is TGTGCCAGCAGCTTAGGGACAAACTATGGCTACACCTTC. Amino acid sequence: CASSLGTNYGYTF.

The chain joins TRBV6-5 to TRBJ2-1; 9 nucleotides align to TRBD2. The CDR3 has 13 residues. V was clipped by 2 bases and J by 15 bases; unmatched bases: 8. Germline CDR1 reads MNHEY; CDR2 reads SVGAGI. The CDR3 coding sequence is TGTGCCAGCAGTTACCCGGTAGCGGGAGTCTTGTTCTTC. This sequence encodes CASSYPVAGVLFF.

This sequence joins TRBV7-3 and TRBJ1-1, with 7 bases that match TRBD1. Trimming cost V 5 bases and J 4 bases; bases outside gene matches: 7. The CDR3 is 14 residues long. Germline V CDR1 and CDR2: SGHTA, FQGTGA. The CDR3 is CASSPAGGSTEAFF. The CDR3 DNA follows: TGTGCCAGCAGCCCCGCAGGGGGGAGCACTGAAGCTTTCTTT.

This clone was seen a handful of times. CDR3: CASSEELAGVGGELFF. The CDR3 DNA is TGTGCCAGCAGTGAAGAGCTAGCGGGAGTCGGTGGGGAGCTGTTTTTT. The chain uses TRBV6-4 and TRBJ2-2; TRBD2 aligns across 10 bases. The CDR3 consists of 16 residues. Per germline, CDR1 MRHNA and CDR2 SNTAGT. V shed 3 bases and J 8 bases; nucleotides not matched to a gene: 9.

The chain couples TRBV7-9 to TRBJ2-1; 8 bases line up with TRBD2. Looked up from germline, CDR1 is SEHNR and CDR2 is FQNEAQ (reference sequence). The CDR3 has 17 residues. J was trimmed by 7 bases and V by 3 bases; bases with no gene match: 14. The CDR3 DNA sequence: TGTGCCAGCAGCTTGAAGGCCGGGAGGGTTCTGTCGAATGAGCAGTTCTTC. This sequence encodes CASSLKAGRVLSNEQFF.

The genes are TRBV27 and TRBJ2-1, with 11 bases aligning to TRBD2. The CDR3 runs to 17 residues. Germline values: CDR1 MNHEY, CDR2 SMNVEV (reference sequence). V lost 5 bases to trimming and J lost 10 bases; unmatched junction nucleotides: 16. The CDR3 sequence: CASSKTSGINTVGEQFF. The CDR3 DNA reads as TGTGCCAGCAGTAAGACTAGCGGGATTAACACCGTCGGGGAGCAGTTCTTC.

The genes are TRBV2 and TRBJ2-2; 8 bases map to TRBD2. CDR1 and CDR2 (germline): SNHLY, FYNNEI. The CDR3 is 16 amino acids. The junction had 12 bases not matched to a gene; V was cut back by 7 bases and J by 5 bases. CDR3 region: CASTEAQRGRTGELFF. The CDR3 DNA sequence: TGTGCCAGCACCGAAGCGCAGCGGGGGAGGACCGGGGAGCTGTTTTTT.

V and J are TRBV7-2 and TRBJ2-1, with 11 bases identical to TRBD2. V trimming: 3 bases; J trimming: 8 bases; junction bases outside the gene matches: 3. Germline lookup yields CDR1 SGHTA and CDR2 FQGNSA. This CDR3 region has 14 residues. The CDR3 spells CASSFSGGAYEQFF. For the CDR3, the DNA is TGTGCCAGCAGCTTTAGCGGGGGGGCGTATGAGCAGTTCTTC.

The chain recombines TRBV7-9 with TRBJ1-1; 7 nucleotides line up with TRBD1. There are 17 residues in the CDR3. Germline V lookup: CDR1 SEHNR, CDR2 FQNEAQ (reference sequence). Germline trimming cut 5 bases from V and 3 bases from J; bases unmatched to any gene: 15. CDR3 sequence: CASSPRDRARRDTEAFF. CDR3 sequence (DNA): TGTGCCAGCAGCCCCCGGGACAGAGCTCGGAGAGACACTGAAGCTTTCTTT. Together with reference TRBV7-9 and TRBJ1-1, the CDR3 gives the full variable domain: DTGVSQNPRHKITKRGQNVTFRCDPISEHNRLYWYRQTLGQGPEFLTYFQNEAQLEKSRLLSDRFSAERPKGSFSTLEIQRTEQGDSAMYLCASSPRDRARRDTEAFFGQGTRLTVV.

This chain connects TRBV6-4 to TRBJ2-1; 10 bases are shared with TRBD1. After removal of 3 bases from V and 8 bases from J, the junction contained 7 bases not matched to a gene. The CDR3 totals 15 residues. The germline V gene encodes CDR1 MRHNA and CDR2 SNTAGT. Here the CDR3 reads CASSEGTGESHEQFF. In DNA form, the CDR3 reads TGTGCCAGCAGTGAAGGGACAGGGGAGTCCCATGAGCAGTTCTTC.